Presented here are 11 T cell receptor beta chains from one specimen sequenced in a study of kidney transplant recipient with SARS-CoV-2 infection. One entry per CDR3 protein, called by TCRdb with MiXCR from the reads. The sample records approximately 250,000 distinct CDR3 sequences, more than 25% being singletons. This specimen consisted of a blood sample, obtained at baseline and on approximately day 120 from a kidney transplant recipient. Receptor source: a male patient aged 30 to 39 who had COVID-19 and was a kidney transplant recipient. Some T cells may be graft donor cells.

This clonotype has at least ten counts. The chain carries TRBV7-3 and TRBJ2-5; D might be TRBD1 (7 bases). CDR1 is SGHTA, CDR2 FQGTGA, per germline. This CDR3 region has 14 residues. Between the trimmed V and J ends, which lost 0 bases and 5 bases, there was a span of 10 bases. The CDR3 nucleotides are TGTGCCAGCAGCTTAACAGCAGGGGGGGAGACCCAGTACTTC. Translation: CASSLTAGGETQYF.

This clonotype was seen repeatedly, ten times or more. Lacking the conserved final phenylalanine or tryptophan, this CDR3 likely reflects a read error. This chain links TRBV6-8 with TRBJ1-2; D unclear. The CDR3 has 17 amino acids. The V gene lost 5 bases and the J gene lost 4 bases, with 23 bases spanning the gap. Germline values: CDR1 MNHGY, CDR2 SAAAGT. Here the CDR3 DNA reads TGTGCCAGCAGTCTTAGAACACGCTCTAGAAAGACCTATGGCTACACCCTC. Residues: CASSLRTRSRKTYGYTL.

In this sample, this clonotype turned up many times. V is TRBV15 and J is TRBJ1-4; TRBD1 is a possible D gene (5 bases). V was trimmed by 2 bases and J by 1 base, leaving 8 bases between them. This CDR3 spans 15 amino acids. Germline loops: CDR1 LNHNV, CDR2 YYDKDF (reference sequence). The CDR3 bases are TGTGCCACCAGCAGACGCAGGGTAACTAATGAAAAACTGTTTTTT. The encoded protein is CATSRRRVTNEKLFF.

This clonotype was seen at least ten times. This chain uses TRBV4-1 with TRBJ2-7; D remains unclear. This CDR3 spans 16 amino acids. V was trimmed by 0 bases and J by 0 bases, leaving 12 bases between them. Germline values: CDR1 MGHRA, CDR2 YSYEKL. The CDR3 reads CASSQDWPKISYEQYF. Written as DNA, the CDR3 is TGCGCCAGCAGCCAAGATTGGCCTAAAATCTCCTACGAGCAGTACTTC.

This clonotype was observed a handful of times. An end of the junction does not agree with germline; a read error may underlie this. The chain has TRBV3-1 and TRBJ2-5, with unresolved D. The CDR3 runs 17 residues. The germline CDR1 and CDR2 sequences are LGHDT and YNNKEL (reference sequence). The CDR3 bases are TGTGCCGGCAGCCTGAGTTGTCCCATTTCTTTCTCTGAGACCCAGTACTTC. It codes for CAGSLSCPISFSETQYF.

Remarks on this clonotype: A much larger clone differs by one base, so this may be a read error. This chain joins TRBV4-2 and TRBJ1-1; TRBD1 is a possible D gene (6 bases). CDR1 and CDR2 (germline): LGHNA, YNFKEQ. There are 15 residues in the CDR3. Between the trimmed V and J ends, which lost 4 bases and 6 bases, there was a span of 18 bases. The CDR3, as DNA: TGTGCCAGCAGCCGAGAATCTGGGGGGGCCGCTGAAGCTTTCTTT. Encoded protein: CASSRESGGAAEAFF.

This clonotype was observed a single time. A much bigger clone sits one base away, suggesting this may be a read error. The genes are TRBV21-1 and TRBJ1-1. TRBV21-1 is a pseudogene locus. The CDR3 spans 17 residues. CDR3 amino acids: CASGWPLATQFRTEAFF. As DNA, the CDR3 is TGTGCCAGCGGCTGGCCTTTAGCTACACAATTTCGCACTGAAGCTTTCTTT.

This chain links TRBV20-1 with TRBJ1-1, with 7 bases aligning to TRBD1. This CDR3 is built from 15 residues. Trimming took 3 bases from V and 5 from J; bases not matched to a gene: 12. Germline CDR1 and CDR2: DFQATT and SNEGSKA (reference sequence). DNA for the CDR3: TGCAGTGCTAGTCCCCCAACAGGGGTGGGGACTGAAGCTTTCTTT. Amino acid sequence: CSASPPTGVGTEAFF.

There are many counts of this clonotype. The J gene is TRBJ2-7, the V gene TRBV7-9; D uncertain. This CDR3 is built from 13 residues. CDR1 and CDR2 (germline): SEHNR, FQNEAQ (reference sequence). V lost 3 bases to trimming and J lost 3 bases, with 9 bases between them. The CDR3 is CASSLDQNYEQYF. DNA of the CDR3: TGTGCCAGCAGCTTGGACCAGAACTACGAGCAGTACTTC.

This clonotype was counted many times. V usage is TRBV18 and J usage is TRBJ2-7; D is unclear. The germline V and J ends were trimmed by 0 bases and 8 bases, with 8 bases remaining between them. Germline-derived CDR1 and CDR2 are KGHSH and LQKENI. CDR3 length: 12 amino acids. CDR3 DNA: TGTGCCAGCTCACCACCGTTCCCTCAGCAGTACTTC. It encodes CASSPPFPQQYF.

About this clonotype: It may be a read error: a sequence one base away is much more abundant. This chain joins TRBV29-1 and TRBJ2-7, with TRBD2 identical over 7 bases. The CDR3 length is 17 residues. V gave up 4 bases and J gave up 2 bases; unmatched junction bases: 17. Germline V CDR1 and CDR2: SQVTM, ANQGSEA. The CDR3 DNA is TGCAGCGTTGCCGGCGCCCTGGGGGGGTCCCTAGCCTACGAGCAGTACTTC. Translated: CSVAGALGGSLAYEQYF.